Following are 6 T cell receptor beta chains from one sample sequenced in a study of glioma-infiltrating T cells. Amplification of TCR alpha and beta CDR3 regions from RNA used iRepertoire nested multiplex PCR. Using its own MiXCR run on the multiplex PCR reads, TCRdb lists one record per CDR3 protein. The table has about 130,000 distinct CDR3 sequences, roughly 23% seen once; the top ten hold approximately 14%. Source material: glioma tissue, nonneoplastic brain tissue, or PBMCs (not recorded which). The source of these receptors is a human donor with low-grade glioma or glioblastoma, undergoing nonglioma brain surgery, or in good health (not recorded which).

This clonotype was counted ten times or more. The V and J genes are TRBV28 and TRBJ2-3, with D possibly matching TRBD2 (6 bases). CDR3 length: 13 residues. The germline CDR1 and CDR2 sequences are MDHEN and SYDVKM. Trimming left V 6 bases short and J 7 bases short, with 14 bases between. The CDR3 protein is CASRVGRRNTQYF. The CDR3 coding sequence is TGTGCCAGCAGAGTAGGGAGGAGAAATACGCAGTATTTT.

Comment on this clonotype: This may arise from a read error, as a much more abundant clone is one base away. V gene TRBV29-1 combines with J gene TRBJ2-7, with D possibly being TRBD2 (6 bases). Germline CDR1 and CDR2: SQVTM and ANQGSEA. The CDR3 runs 15 residues. This chain's CDR3 is CIVEGRGLTSYEQYF. The CDR3 region has the DNA TGCATCGTTGAAGGCCGGGGACTCACTTCCTACGAGCAGTACTTC.

This clonotype showed up many times. The genes are TRBV4-2 and TRBJ1-1, with 7 bases lining up with TRBD1. The J segment lost 0 bases and the V segment lost 1 base, leaving 2 bases of the junction unmatched. This CDR3 comprises 15 residues. Germline lookup yields CDR1 LGHNA and CDR2 YNFKEQ. In DNA, the CDR3 is TGTGCCAGCAGCCAAGGGGGACAGATGAACACTGAAGCTTTCTTT. Translation gives CASSQGGQMNTEAFF.

A remark on this clonotype: A much larger clone differs from this one at a single base, so this may be a read error. The gene calls are TRBV7-2 and TRBJ2-5; TRBD1 matches at 7 bases. CDR3 length equals 17 residues. Trimming cost V 2 bases and J 2 bases; bases outside gene matches: 11. Germline V gives CDR1 SGHTA, CDR2 FQGNSA. CDR3 DNA sequence: TGTGCCAGCAGCTTAAGGGGGCAGGCAGCCCCTCAAGAGACCCAGTACTTC. Translating gives CASSLRGQAAPQETQYF. The whole variable domain, remainder taken from reference TRBV7-2 and TRBJ2-5, is GAGVSQSPSNKVTEKGKDVELRCDPISGHTALYWYRQSLGQGLEFLIYFQGNSAPDKSGLPSDRFSAERTGGSVSTLTIQRTQQEDSAVYLCASSLRGQAAPQETQYFGPGTRLLVL.

This clonotype has only a few counts. The chain employs TRBV6-4 and TRBJ2-1; D gene uncertain. The CDR3 has 13 residues. V was trimmed by 0 bases and J by 4 bases, leaving 4 bases between them. CDR1 and CDR2 from the germline V gene are MRHNA and SNTAGT. The CDR3 DNA follows: TGTGCCAGCAGTGACTCTGAATACAATGAGCAGTTCTTC. Protein product: CASSDSEYNEQFF.

This clonotype was counted a few times. The CDR3 here is CASSQERGAQSPLHF. CDR3 DNA: TGCGCCAGCAGCCAAGAACGGGGGGCGCAGTCACCCCTCCACTTT. The V call is TRBV4-3, the J call TRBJ1-6; tentatively, D is TRBD1 (6 bases). With 0 bases removed from V and 10 bases from J, the gap between germline ends came to 13 bases. Per germline, CDR1 LGHNA and CDR2 YSLEER. There are 15 residues in the CDR3.